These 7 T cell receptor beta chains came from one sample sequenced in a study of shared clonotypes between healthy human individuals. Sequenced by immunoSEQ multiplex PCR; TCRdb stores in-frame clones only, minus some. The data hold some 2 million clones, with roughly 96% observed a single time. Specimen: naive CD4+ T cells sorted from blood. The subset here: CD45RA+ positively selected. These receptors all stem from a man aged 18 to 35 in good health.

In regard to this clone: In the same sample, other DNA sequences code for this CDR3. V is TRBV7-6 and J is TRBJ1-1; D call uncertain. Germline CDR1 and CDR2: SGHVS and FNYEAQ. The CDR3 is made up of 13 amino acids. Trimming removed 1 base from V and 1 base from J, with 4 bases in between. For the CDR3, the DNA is TGTGCCAGCAGCTTAGGGAAGAACACTGAAGCTTTCTTT. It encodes CASSLGKNTEAFF.

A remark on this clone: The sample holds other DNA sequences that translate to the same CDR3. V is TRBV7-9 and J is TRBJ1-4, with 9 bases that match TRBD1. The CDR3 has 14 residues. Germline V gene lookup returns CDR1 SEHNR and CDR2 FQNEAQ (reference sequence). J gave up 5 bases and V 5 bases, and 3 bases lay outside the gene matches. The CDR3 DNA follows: TGTGCCAGCAGCCGCGACAGGGGGAATGAAAAACTGTTTTTT. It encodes CASSRDRGNEKLFF.

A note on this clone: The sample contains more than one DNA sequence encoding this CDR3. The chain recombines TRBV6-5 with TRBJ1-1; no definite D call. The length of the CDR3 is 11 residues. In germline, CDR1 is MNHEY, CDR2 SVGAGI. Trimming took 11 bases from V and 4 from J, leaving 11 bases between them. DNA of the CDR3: TGTGCCTCAACCTGGGGCACTGAAGCTTTCTTT. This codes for CASTWGTEAFF.

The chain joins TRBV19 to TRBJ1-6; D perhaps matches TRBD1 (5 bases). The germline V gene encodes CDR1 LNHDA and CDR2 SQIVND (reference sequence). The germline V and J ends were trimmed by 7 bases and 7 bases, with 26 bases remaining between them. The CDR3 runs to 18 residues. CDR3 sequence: CASTGVGQWSSGNSPLHF. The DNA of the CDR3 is TGTGCCAGTACCGGCGTGGGGCAGTGGAGCTCGGGGAATTCACCCCTCCACTTT.

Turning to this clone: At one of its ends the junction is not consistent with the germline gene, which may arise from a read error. CDR3 in DNA: TGTGCCAGCAGTTCGGGTTTTGGGCCGCCCTTATTT. Translating gives CASSSGFGPPLF. The chain joins TRBV27 to TRBJ1-1; no clear D. The CDR3 contains 12 residues. Per germline, CDR1 MNHEY and CDR2 SMNVEV (reference sequence).

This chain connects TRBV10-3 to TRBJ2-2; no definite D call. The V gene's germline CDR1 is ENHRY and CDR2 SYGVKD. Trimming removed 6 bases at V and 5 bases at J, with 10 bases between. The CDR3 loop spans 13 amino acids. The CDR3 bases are TGTGCCATCAGCGCGGACCGGACCGGGGAGCTGTTTTTT. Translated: CAISADRTGELFF.

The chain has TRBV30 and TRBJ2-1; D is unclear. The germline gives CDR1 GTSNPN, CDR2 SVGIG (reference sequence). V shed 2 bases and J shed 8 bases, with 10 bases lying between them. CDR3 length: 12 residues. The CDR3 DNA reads TGTGCCTGGAGTACGGACCCCCATGAGCAGTTCTTC. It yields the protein CAWSTDPHEQFF.